This TCR beta chain was captured in a study of cytomegalovirus exposure and HLA in healthy donors listed by TCRdb under 2017. In the study overall: In an earlier analysis of 587 of the donors, 276 Gb of sequence data and 90 million to 120 million unique TCR beta sequences from 180 million or so T cells were reported. Roughly 300 gigabases of sequencing data and approximately 80 million unique TCR sequences were included in an early release covering around 650 HLA-typed donors. Of the roughly 400 genotyped donors, 65% to 90% fell in the genetic ancestry cluster associated with self-reported Caucasian donors. The aim of the study was to test whether cataloging public T cell receptors could identify signatures of past pathogen exposure. The study profiled the T cell repertoires of hundreds of subjects by immunosequencing and related them to cytomegalovirus serostatus. Besides the first cohort of some 670 subjects, a separate validation cohort made up of around 120 different subjects was used. To predict cytomegalovirus infection status, the study brought together high-throughput TCR immunosequencing, statistical association of individual TCRs with disease status, and machine learning. A later analysis re-examined previously published TCR beta repertoires from around 670 donors and added high-resolution HLA genotyping to investigate patterns of TCR occurrence. In the later analysis, no new phenotypic data were used to find candidate immune exposures; instead, reliance was placed on TCR beta sequences and their occurrence across donors. An earlier analysis of some 600 of the donors applied high-throughput TCR beta sequencing to assess whether each TCR beta V gene segment acted as functional or pseudogenic. Alongside the repertoire data, information on donor age, sex, ethnicity and CMV serostatus was compiled. In a later genetic analysis, genome-wide SNP genotypes for about three fifths of the roughly 670 donors were used, and that subset was treated as a discovery cohort. Every repertoire in the discovery cohort had been generated on one and the same sequencing platform. Both class I and class II loci were covered by HLA typing, at four-digit resolution. Typing coverage varied by locus: about 620-640 donors for A, B, C, DRB1 and DQB1; roughly 520 for DQA1; about 600 for DPA1; approximately 470 for DPB1. Several DR-DQ haplotypes were handled as single units for association and clustering because linkage in the cohort was strong. Among around 400 genotyped donors of the cohort, an average of 235,054 unique TCR beta nucleotide sequences were sequenced per donor, around 20% of them non-productive.

The cohort comprised hundreds of healthy bone marrow donors. All cohort members were sampled while nominally healthy, although unrecorded immune exposures were likely present. The donor was CMV seronegative and was included in the group of hundreds of seronegative cohort members. A peripheral blood sample was provided by each donor, and peripheral blood mononuclear cells were used for TCR beta sequencing. Genomic DNA was extracted from the blood cell samples with the Qiagen DNeasy Blood Extraction Kit. The library relied on the immunoSEQ multiplex PCR assay. For the multiplex PCR, a mixture combining 60 forward primers for TCR Vbeta segments and 13 reverse primers for TCR Jbeta segments was used. The CDR3 region of rearranged TCR beta genes was amplified from genomic DNA by a multiplex PCR assay. The Illumina HiSeq System was used to sequence the amplified TCR beta libraries as 87-base-pair reads. The authors' analysis ran thus. Across the 600 to 700 repertoires, a later analysis counted 78 million or so unique TCR beta chains, about 10 million of which were shared by at least two donors. To remove PCR and sequencing errors, raw reads were error-corrected and collapsed into unique sequences using a nearest-neighbor algorithm that merged closely related sequences. To assign V, D and J gene segments, CDR3 sequences were aligned to IMGT reference sequences. For a sequence to be retained, at least a six-nucleotide match to both a V gene segment and a J gene segment was required. Rearrangements were called productive when the CDR3 lacked stop codons and stayed in frame with V and J; all others were non-productive. Following IMGT convention, CDR3 was defined as the stretch from the second conserved V-encoded cysteine to the conserved J-encoded phenylalanine. Sequences without an unambiguous match to a single V gene segment were excluded from the earlier analysis of 500 to 700 of the donors. In an earlier analysis of approximately 610 of the donors, V segments were called functional above 56.7% productive rearrangements and were called segregating when the between-donor standard deviation exceeded 5%. A statistical classification framework was developed to diagnose cytomegalovirus status using the catalog of TCR beta chain sequences. V and J gene assignment, in a later analysis, came from comparing TCR nucleotide sequences with IMGT/GENE-DB human TR gene sequences. Using the TCRdist pipeline, a later analysis assigned CDR3 sequences along with most-parsimonious VDJ recombination scenarios. In a later analysis, every TCR beta chain was defined by the combination of its CDR3 amino acid sequence and its V-gene family, and reads without a unique V-gene family were dropped. A later analysis removed 592 highly shared, low-generation-probability nucleotide sequences to deal with suspected cross-contamination and a sequencing artifact. A later analysis calculated a clonal expansion index for each public chain from normalized within-repertoire ranks of inferred template counts. A later analysis computed generation probabilities with a VDJ recombination model fitted to out-of-frame rearrangements, and checked the results against IGoR. A later analysis scored TCR-TCR, TCR-HLA and TCR-CMV co-occurrence with hypergeometric tests, applying a repertoire-size bias correction to TCR pairs. A later analysis estimated false discovery rates by permuting HLA or CMV assignments 20 times. A later analysis grouped co-occurring TCRs with DBSCAN, adding TCRdist sequence similarity when clustering within HLA-allele-positive subsets. Repertoires with fewer than 30,000 or more than 120,000 public chains, plus five repertoires with anomalous nucleotide sharing, were excluded from co-occurrence clustering. In TCRdb, the immuneACCESS table is reduced to in-frame sequences with V and J assigned. These tables do not hold every clone; where another copy was compared, an unresolved V gene accounts for under half, and the others remain unexplained. V, J and clone size derive from that table, while D and trimming were established from the DNA sequence. This sample comprises 150,000 to 200,000 clones, around 88% of them detected only once. The top ten constitute 0.8% to 1% of the sample.

Results the study describes overall, beyond this receptor: An association between a missense DCLRE1C variant and V-gene and J-gene trimming of TCR beta chains was found in a later genetic analysis and replicated in an independent cohort. The authors suggested that the approach could potentially be extended to other disease states and immunological phenotypes. Strong co-occurrence of HLA alleles, especially DR and DQ, made assigning TCR associations to individual alleles difficult. A further reported finding was that TCR beta sequences accurately predicted the HLA-A and HLA-B alleles for most subjects in the first cohort. A cluster of highly shared sequence variants was judged likely to represent a technical artifact of the sequencing pipeline. In this cohort, only TCR beta chains were sequenced, and detectable features were limited by the absence of alpha or paired-chain data. A later analysis found that most CMV-associated TCR beta chains appeared HLA-restricted, with HLA associations seemingly driven largely by CMV exposure. Because counts were too low, 15 or so rarely observed V segments, including chromosome 9 orphons, were excluded from the earlier analysis of 587 of the donors. In vitro tests confirmed that a few of the cytomegalovirus-associated TCR beta chains recognize cytomegalovirus antigens. According to a later genetic analysis, donors in an Asian-associated ancestry cluster had fewer N-insertions in productive TCRs than the roughly 700-donor mean. According to a later analysis, parvovirus B19, influenza, CMV and Epstein-Barr virus appeared linked to several top co-occurrence clusters. Linkage disequilibrium might explain the correlated functional status among segregating V segments, but an unknown experimental factor could not be ruled out. The classifier was reported to diagnose cytomegalovirus status with high specificity and sensitivity in both the original and validation cohorts. The study listed 150 to 200 TCR beta chains as associated with cytomegalovirus. Most TCR sequences were seen in very few donors, while some public TCRs were found in many individuals. In an earlier analysis of approximately 590 of the donors, most TCR beta V segments appeared in productive rearrangements about 87% or about 30% of the time, broadly matching IMGT annotations. The 87-base-pair reads could not distinguish some IMGT-functional V segments, including TRBV6-2 and TRBV6-3, so those segments were excluded. Presence/absence analyses assumed roughly uniform sequencing depth across donors, an assumption that may not hold. A later analysis found that HLA-associated TCR beta chains were more clonally expanded and had lower generation probabilities than equally common non-associated chains. In a later analysis, over 15,000 TCR beta sequences were associated with specific HLA alleles at a false discovery rate of 0.05. Immune exposure information for the cohort was limited to CMV serostatus. In a later analysis, TCR association rates were found to vary across HLA loci, with the most associated TCRs seen for DRB1 alleles and the fewest for HLA-C alleles. Because some donors lacked HLA typing at each locus, the association tests relied only on the typed subset.

Per the germline V gene, SGHRS is the CDR1 and YFSETQ is the CDR2. V is trimmed back by 3 bases and J by 3 bases, and the junction contains 9 bases that no gene match accounts for. The CDR3 goes from the cysteine to the phenylalanine over 17 residues. The kept DNA is CDR3 alone, 51 bases in frame from the first base. About this clone: Its antigen is currently not known. No per-base quality is available; no much larger clone lies one base away.

The rearranged segments are TRBV5-1 and TRBJ2-3; TRBD2 matches 11 bases in the middle. The receptor was isolated from a woman younger than 45 in good health and CMV-seronegative. The sequencing sample was made of PBMCs. The sequenced DNA: TGCGCCAGCAGCTCCTTCGGGGTAGCGGGGGGGACAGATACGCAGTATTTT. Translated, this gives CASSSFGVAGGTDTQYF.